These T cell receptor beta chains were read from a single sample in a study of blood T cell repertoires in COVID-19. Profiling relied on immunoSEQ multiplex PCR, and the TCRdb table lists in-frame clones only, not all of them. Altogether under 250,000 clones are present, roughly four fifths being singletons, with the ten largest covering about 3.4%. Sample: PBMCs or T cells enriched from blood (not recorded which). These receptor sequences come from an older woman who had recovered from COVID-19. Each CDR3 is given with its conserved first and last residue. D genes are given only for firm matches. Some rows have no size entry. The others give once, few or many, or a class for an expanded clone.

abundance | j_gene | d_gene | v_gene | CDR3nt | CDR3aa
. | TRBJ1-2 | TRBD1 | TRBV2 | TGTGCCAGCACGGGACAGGGCTTTGGCTACACCTTC | CASTGQGFGYTF
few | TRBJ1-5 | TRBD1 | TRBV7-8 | TGTGCCAGCAGCTTAGGAGGGGACAGGGGGAACAATCAGCCCCAGCATTTT | CASSLGGDRGNNQPQHF
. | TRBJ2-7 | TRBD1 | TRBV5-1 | TGCGCCAGCAGCTTACAGGGGAGACACGAGCAGTACTTC | CASSLQGRHEQYF
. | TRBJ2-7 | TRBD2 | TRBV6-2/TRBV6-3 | TGTGCCAGCAGTTACCGGTCGGGAGGGCCTTGGGCCCTCTCCTACGAGCAGTACTTC | CASSYRSGGPWALSYEQYF
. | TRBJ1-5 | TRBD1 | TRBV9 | TGTGCCAGCAGCGTGCAGGGGGATCGCAATCAGCCCCAGCATTTT | CASSVQGDRNQPQHF
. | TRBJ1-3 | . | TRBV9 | TGTGCCAGCAGCGTGGGTGACTTAACGGGAAACACCATATATTTT | CASSVGDLTGNTIYF
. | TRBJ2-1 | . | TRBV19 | TGTGCCAGCAGGGGGGCGGATGAGCAGTTCTTC | CASRGADEQFF
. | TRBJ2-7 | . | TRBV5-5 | TGTGCCAGCAGCTTGGGGTCCAGGGGTTCCTACGAGCAGTACTTC | CASSLGSRGSYEQYF
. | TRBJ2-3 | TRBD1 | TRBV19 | TGTGCCAGTAGTCCTTGGGACAGGAGAAGCACAGATACGCAGTATTTT | CASSPWDRRSTDTQYF
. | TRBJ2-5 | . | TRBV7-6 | TGTGCCAGCAGCACAGACCAGGGCTTTGGGGAGACCCAGTACTTC | CASSTDQGFGETQYF
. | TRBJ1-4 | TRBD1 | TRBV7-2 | TGTGCCAGCAGTGAGAACAGGGGTAATGAAAAACTGTTTTTT | CASSENRGNEKLFF
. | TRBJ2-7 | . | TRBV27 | TGTGCCAGCAGTTTAGCTGCTACCTACGAGCAGTACTTC | CASSLAATYEQYF
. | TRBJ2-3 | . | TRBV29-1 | TGCAGCGCCCGGACTAGCACAGATACGCAGTATTTT | CSARTSTDTQYF
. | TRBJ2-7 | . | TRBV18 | TGTGCCAGCTCACCTATCGACAGTCAGAGCTCCTACGAGCAGTACTTC | CASSPIDSQSSYEQYF
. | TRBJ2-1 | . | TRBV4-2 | TGTGCCAGCAGCCAAGACAGCGGGCCGGGTTATGAGCAGTTCTTC | CASSQDSGPGYEQFF
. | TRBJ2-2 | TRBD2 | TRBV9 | TGTGCCAGCAGCGTAGAGGACGTTAGCGGGTCTGCTTTGGCCGGGGAGCTGTTTTTT | CASSVEDVSGSALAGELFF
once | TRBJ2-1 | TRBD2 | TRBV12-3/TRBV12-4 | TGTGCCAGCATCCTAGCGGGGGGAGATGAGCAGTTCTTC | CASILAGGDEQFF
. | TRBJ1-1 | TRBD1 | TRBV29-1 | TGCAGCGTTGAACCGGACAGGGGGTTGATGAACACTGAAGCTTTCTTT | CSVEPDRGLMNTEAFF
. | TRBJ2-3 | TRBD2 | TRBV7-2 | TGTGCCAGCAGGCGGACTAGCGGGAGCCTCTTAGGTTGGCAGTATTTT | CASRRTSGSLLGWQYF
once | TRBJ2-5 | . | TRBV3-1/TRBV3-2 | TGTGCCAGCAGCCCGACGACTAGTAGAGAGACCCAGTACTTC | CASSPTTSRETQYF
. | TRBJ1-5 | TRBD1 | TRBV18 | TGTGCCAGCTCGTCGACAGGGTGGAATCAGCCCCAGCATTTT | CASSSTGWNQPQHF
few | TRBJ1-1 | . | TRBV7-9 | TGTGCCAGCAGCCCCTTTAGACAGGAGAACACTGAAGCTTTCTTT | CASSPFRQENTEAFF
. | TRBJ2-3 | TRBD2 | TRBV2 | TGTGCCAGCAGTGAAAGCGGGAGGGTGGATACGCAGTATTTT | CASSESGRVDTQYF
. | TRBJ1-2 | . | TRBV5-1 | TGCGCCAGCACCGTTCTCTCAGGTTACTATGGCTACACCTTC | CASTVLSGYYGYTF
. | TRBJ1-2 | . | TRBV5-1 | TGCGCCAGCACCATCTGGGGGGGCGAAGGGGGCTACACCTTC | CASTIWGGEGGYTF
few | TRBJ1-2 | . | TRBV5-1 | TGCGCCAGCAGCTTGTCAGGGAACTATGGCTACACCTTC | CASSLSGNYGYTF
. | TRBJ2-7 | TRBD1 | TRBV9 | TGTGCCAGCAGCACCCCGGACAGGGGTGACGAGCAGTACTTC | CASSTPDRGDEQYF
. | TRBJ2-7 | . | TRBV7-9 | TGTGCCAGCAGCTTAGCGTACAGTCGTACCTACGAGCAGTACTTC | CASSLAYSRTYEQYF
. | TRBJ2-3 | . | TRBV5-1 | TGCGCCAGCAGCTTGGTGGGAGACGCAGATACGCAGTATTTT | CASSLVGDADTQYF
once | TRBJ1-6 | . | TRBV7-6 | TGTGCCAGCAGCCAGGGACATGTTAATTCACCCCTCCACTTT | CASSQGHVNSPLHF
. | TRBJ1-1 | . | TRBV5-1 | TGCGCCAGCAGCTTACGGGGTGGCACTGAAGCTTTCTTT | CASSLRGGTEAFF
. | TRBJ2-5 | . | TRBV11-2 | TGTGCCAGCAGCTTAGGACAGGCCCTGGGGGAGACCCAGTACTTC | CASSLGQALGETQYF
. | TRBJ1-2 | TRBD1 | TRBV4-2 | TGTGCCAGCAGCCAAGAAGGAGGACAGGGATATGGCTACACCTTC | CASSQEGGQGYGYTF
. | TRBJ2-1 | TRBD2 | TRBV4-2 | TGTGCCAGCAGCTTCAGCGGGGGGGTGAACAATGAGCAGTTCTTC | CASSFSGGVNNEQFF
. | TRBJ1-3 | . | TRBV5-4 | TGTGCCAGCAGCTTGGGGCAGGGTAGAAACACCATATATTTT | CASSLGQGRNTIYF
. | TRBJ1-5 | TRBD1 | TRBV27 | TGTGCCAGCGCGGTAGGGGGCTTCGGCAATCAGCCCCAGCATTTT | CASAVGGFGNQPQHF
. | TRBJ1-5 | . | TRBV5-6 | TGTGCCAGCAGCTTGGACAGTAGCAATCAGCCCCAGCATTTT | CASSLDSSNQPQHF
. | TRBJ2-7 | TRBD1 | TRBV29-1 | TGCAGCGTTGGGGGAACCGGGACAGGGGGATCCGAGCAGTACTTC | CSVGGTGTGGSEQYF
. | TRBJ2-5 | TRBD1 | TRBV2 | TGTGCCAGCATGGCCGGACAGGGGATGATAGAGACCCAGTACTTC | CASMAGQGMIETQYF
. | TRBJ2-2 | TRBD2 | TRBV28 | TGTGCCAGCTCTCCATTCGGGACTAGCGGGAGGGTGCACGGGGAGCTGTTTTTT | CASSPFGTSGRVHGELFF
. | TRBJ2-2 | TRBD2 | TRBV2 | TGTGCCGGGAGCGGGAGTCGGAACACCGGGGAGCTGTTTTTT | CAGSGSRNTGELFF
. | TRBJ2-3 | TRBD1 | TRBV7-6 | TGTGCCAGTGCCGCCTTTGGTACAGGGGAGACAGATACGCAGTATTTT | CASAAFGTGETDTQYF
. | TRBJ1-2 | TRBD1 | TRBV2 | TGTGCCAGCAGTGGGGGGGACAGCCCTAACTATGGCTACACCTTC | CASSGGDSPNYGYTF
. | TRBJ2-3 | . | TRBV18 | TGTGCCAGCTCACCACAGGGGAAAGCAGATACGCAGTATTTT | CASSPQGKADTQYF
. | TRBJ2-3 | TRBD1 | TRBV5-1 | TGCGCCAGCAGCCTAAGGACAGGGGTAGATACGCAGTATTTT | CASSLRTGVDTQYF